This entry is about one T cell receptor beta chain. The CDR3 sequence is 15 residues long. V lost 4 bases, J lost 6 bases, and 6 bases stayed unmatched. Looked up from germline, CDR1 is MRHNA and CDR2 is SNTAGT. This entry is derived from a study of cytomegalovirus exposure and HLA in healthy donors. The primer mix had 60 Vbeta and 13 Jbeta primers. Only in-frame clones appear in the TCRdb table, and some are missing; sequencing was by immunoSEQ multiplex PCR. The sample gives around 91,000 clones, roughly 80% of which show up once; roughly 4.5% is in the top ten. Source material: PBMCs. This TCR was sampled from a woman aged 40 to 50 in good health and CMV-seropositive. V gene TRBV6-4 combines with J gene TRBJ2-2; TRBD2 aligns across 9 bases. CDR3 region: CASSAGSGRSGELFF. The CDR3 DNA sequence: TGTGCCAGCAGTGCGGGAAGCGGGAGGTCCGGGGAGCTGTTTTTT.